This entry concerns a single T cell receptor beta chain. The assay was immunoSEQ multiplex PCR, and TCRdb's table has in-frame clones only and misses some. Among 150,000 or so clones listed, about nine tenths were seen once. The data originate from a study of T cell responses to AZD1222 COVID-19 vaccine. The CDR3 covers 14 residues. V lost 5 bases and J lost 3, with 13 bases in between. In germline, CDR1 is SGHTA, CDR2 FQGNSA. The chain employs TRBV7-2 and TRBJ1-2, with D unresolved. Specimen: peripheral blood, collected 28 days after the second AZD1222 dose. This clonotype was sampled from an adult who received the AZD1222 COVID-19 vaccine. In DNA, the CDR3 is TGTGCCAGCAGCCTGAGGGCCGGGGACTATGGCTACACCTTC. This encodes CASSLRAGDYGYTF.